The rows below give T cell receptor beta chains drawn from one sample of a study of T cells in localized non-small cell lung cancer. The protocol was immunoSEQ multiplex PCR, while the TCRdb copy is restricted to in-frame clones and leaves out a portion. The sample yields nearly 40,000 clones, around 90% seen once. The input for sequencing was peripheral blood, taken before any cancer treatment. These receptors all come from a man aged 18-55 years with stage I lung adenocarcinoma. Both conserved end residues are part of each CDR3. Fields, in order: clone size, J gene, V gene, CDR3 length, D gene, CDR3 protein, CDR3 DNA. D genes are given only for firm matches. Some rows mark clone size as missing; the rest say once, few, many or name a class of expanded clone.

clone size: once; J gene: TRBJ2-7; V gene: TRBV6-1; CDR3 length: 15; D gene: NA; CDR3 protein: CAGSEDEVGSYEQYF; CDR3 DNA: TGTGCCGGCAGTGAAGACGAAGTAGGCTCCTACGAGCAGTACTTC
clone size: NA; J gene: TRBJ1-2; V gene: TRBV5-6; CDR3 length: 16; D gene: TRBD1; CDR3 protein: CASSQQGQGFAYGYTF; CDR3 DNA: TGTGCCAGCAGCCAGCAGGGACAGGGGTTCGCCTATGGCTACACCTTC
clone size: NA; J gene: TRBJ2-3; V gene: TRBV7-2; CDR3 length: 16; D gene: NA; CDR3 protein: CASSLDAAVSTDTQYF; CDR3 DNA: TGTGCCAGCAGCTTAGATGCGGCGGTTAGCACAGATACGCAGTATTTT
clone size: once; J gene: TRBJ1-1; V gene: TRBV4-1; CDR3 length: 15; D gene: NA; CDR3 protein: CASTTDRPGNTEAFF; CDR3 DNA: TGCGCCAGCACCACCGACAGGCCTGGTAACACTGAAGCTTTCTTT
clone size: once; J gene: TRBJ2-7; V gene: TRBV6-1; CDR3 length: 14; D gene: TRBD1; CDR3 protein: CASEGDRGPYEQYF; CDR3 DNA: TGTGCCAGCGAAGGGGACAGGGGGCCGTACGAACAGTACTTC
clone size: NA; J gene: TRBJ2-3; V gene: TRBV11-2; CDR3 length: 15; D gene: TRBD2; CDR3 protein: CASSLDKRGVDTQYF; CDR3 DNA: TGTGCCAGCAGCTTAGATAAGCGGGGAGTAGATACGCAGTATTTT
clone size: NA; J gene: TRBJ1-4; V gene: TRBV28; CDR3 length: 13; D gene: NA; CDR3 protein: CASRRGANEKLFF; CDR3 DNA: TGTGCCAGCAGGAGGGGGGCTAATGAAAAACTGTTTTTT
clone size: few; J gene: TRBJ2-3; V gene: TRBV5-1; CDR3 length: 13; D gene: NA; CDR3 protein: CASSFGDKDTQYF; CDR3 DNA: TGCGCCAGCAGCTTTGGGGATAAAGATACGCAGTATTTT
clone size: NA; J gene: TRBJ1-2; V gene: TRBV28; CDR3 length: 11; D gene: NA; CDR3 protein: CASMTNYGYTF; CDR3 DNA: TGTGCCAGCATGACTAACTATGGCTACACCTTC
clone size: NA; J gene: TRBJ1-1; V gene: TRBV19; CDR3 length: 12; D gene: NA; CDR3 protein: CATQTVNTEAFF; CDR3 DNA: TGTGCCACCCAGACGGTGAACACTGAAGCTTTCTTT
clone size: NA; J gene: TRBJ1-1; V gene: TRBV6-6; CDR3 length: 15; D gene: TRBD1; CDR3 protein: CASSSSSGGRTEAFF; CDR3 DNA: TGTGCCAGCAGTTCCAGTTCAGGGGGCCGCACTGAAGCTTTCTTT
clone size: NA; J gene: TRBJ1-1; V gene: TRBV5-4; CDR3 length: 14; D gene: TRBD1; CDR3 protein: CASSYQGERTEAFF; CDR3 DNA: TGTGCCAGCAGCTATCAGGGGGAAAGAACTGAAGCTTTCTTT
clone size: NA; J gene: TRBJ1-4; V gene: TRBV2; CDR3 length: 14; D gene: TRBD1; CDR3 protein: CASRGQLLNEKLFF; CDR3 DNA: TGTGCCAGCAGGGGACAGCTTCTTAATGAAAAACTGTTTTTT
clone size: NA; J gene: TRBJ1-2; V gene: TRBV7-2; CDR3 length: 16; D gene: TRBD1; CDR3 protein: CASSLGGRGSGGGYTF; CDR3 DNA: TGTGCCAGCAGCTTAGGGGGCAGGGGGTCAGGTGGTGGCTACACCTTC
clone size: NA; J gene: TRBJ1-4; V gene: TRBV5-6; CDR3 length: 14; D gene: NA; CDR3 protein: CASSYTGSREKLFF; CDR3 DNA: TGTGCCAGCAGCTACACAGGGTCTAGGGAAAAACTGTTTTTT
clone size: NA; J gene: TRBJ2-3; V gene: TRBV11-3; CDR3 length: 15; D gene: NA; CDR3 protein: CASSFARDSTDTQYF; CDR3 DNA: TGTGCCAGCAGCTTCGCCAGGGACAGCACAGATACGCAGTATTTT
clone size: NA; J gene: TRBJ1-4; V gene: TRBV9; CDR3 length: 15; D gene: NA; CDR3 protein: CASSVGVGLGEKLFF; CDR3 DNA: TGTGCCAGCAGCGTAGGTGTAGGGCTTGGTGAAAAACTGTTTTTT
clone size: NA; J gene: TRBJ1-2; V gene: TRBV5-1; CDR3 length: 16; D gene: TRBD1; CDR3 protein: CASSLLGDQGAYGYTF; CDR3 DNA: TGCGCCAGCAGCTTGCTCGGGGACCAGGGGGCATATGGCTACACCTTC